The entry below gives a single TCR beta chain sequence along with its context. Its antigen is undetermined. Other DNA variants within this sample encode the same CDR3. These data originate in a study of shared clonotypes between healthy human individuals. Notes on the study in general: Generation of non-shared clonotypes was less probable than generation of clonotypes shared by all four donors.

Naive CD8 cells lacked CD45RO and underwent positive selection for CCR7, leaving out terminally differentiated effector memory CD45RA+ cells. CDR1 SEHNR and CDR2 FQNEAQ come from the germline V gene (reference sequence). The CDR3 consists of 11 residues. V lost 4 bases, J lost 3 bases, and 4 bases lay in between. Across several immunoSEQ plates, the genomic DNA of each subset was split evenly. Using 200 ng DNA, approximately 27,000 T cell genomes, the sorted-subset replicate PCRs were run. Some clones are missing from TCRdb's copy, which holds only in-frame ones; the method was immunoSEQ multiplex PCR. This repertoire shows about 820,000 clones, nearly 95% found once; its top ten account for less than 25%.

The sequence derives from a man aged 25-40 years in good health. The J gene is TRBJ2-7, the V gene TRBV7-9; D uncertain. The sequenced material came from naive CD8+ T cells sorted from blood. As DNA, the CDR3 is TGTGCCAGCAGCTCCCTCTACGAGCAGTACTTC. Translated: CASSSLYEQYF.